This TCR beta chain emerged from a study of T cell clonality in common variable immunodeficiency. Clones were read by immunoSEQ multiplex PCR, and TCRdb kept only the in-frame ones, dropping some. The profile covers 8,500 to 10,000 clones, none occurring a single time. Looked up from germline, CDR1 is SGHTA and CDR2 is FQGNSA. This CDR3 spans 13 amino acids. Trimming removed 9 bases at V and 5 bases at J, with 17 bases between. Study-level results: Fewer deletions and N-nucleotide insertions were reportedly seen in common variable immunodeficiency TCR beta sequences.

This clone is medium-sized (0.01 to 0.1%) in the sample. Antigen unknown. The CDR3 end lies 3 residues beyond the end of the read and is filled in from the germline J gene. Heparinized whole blood, about 5 to 8.5 ml, came from each donor. The source of this sequence is a human donor with common variable immunodeficiency. This rearrangement joins TRBV7-2 to TRBJ2-7, with a tentative D call TRBD1 (6 bases). Sequencing used peripheral blood mononuclear cells. The covered CDR3 bases are TGTGCCAGTGCGGGCCAGGGGCTCGACGAG. Encoded protein: CASAGQGLDE. Given in full, the CDR3 is CASAGQGLDEQYF.